This TCR beta chain comes out of a study of T cell responses to AZD1222 COVID-19 vaccine. A remark on this clone: Its antigen is unknown.

Assay: immunoSEQ multiplex PCR; the TCRdb copy retains only in-frame clones and omits some. The repertoire holds approximately 180,000 clones, with approximately 92% as singletons. The CDR3 totals 15 residues. CDR1 SGHRS and CDR2 YFSETQ come from the germline V gene. The trim removed 3 bases at V and 5 bases at J, leaving 4 bases unmatched. General study findings and limits: In the spike-specific TCR repertoire, nearly half reportedly target unmutated variant regions. Spike-specific TCR breadth rose after two AZD1222 doses, and depth rose as well.

This sequence originates from an adult in good health. Sequences were derived from peripheral blood, sampled on day 0 of AZD1222 vaccination. The chain is built from TRBV5-1 and TRBJ2-1; 11 positions match TRBD1. The CDR3 protein is CASSWGQGENNEQFF. CDR3 in DNA: TGCGCCAGCAGCTGGGGACAGGGGGAAAACAATGAGCAGTTCTTC.